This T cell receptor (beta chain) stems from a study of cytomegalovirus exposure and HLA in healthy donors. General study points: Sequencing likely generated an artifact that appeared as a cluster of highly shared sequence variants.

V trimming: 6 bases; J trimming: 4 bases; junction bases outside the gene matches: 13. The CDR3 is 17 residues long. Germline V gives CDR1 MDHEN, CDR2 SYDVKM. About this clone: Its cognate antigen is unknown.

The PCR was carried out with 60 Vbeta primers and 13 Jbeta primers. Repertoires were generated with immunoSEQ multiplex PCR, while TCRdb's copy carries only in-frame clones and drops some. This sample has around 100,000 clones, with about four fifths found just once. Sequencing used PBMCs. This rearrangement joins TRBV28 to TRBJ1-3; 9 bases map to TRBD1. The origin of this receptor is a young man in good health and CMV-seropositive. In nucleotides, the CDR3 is TGTGCCAGCAGCCAAAAATACAGGGGGCGCAGAGGAAACACCATATATTTT. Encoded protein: CASSQKYRGRRGNTIYF.